Presented here are 10 T cell receptor beta chains from one specimen sequenced in a study of cytomegalovirus exposure and HLA in healthy donors. Primers: 60 Vbeta forward and 13 Jbeta reverse. This table comes from immunoSEQ multiplex PCR, and its TCRdb copy is limited to in-frame clones, with some not included. The sample holds approximately 100,000 clones, around 75% seen once. Sequencing was done on a sample of PBMCs. These receptors were collected from a male donor in good health and CMV-seropositive.

This chain connects TRBV13 to TRBJ2-2; possibly TRBD2 for D (6 bases). The V end lost 0 bases, the J end lost 5 bases, and 13 bases lay between the germline ends. There are 16 residues in the CDR3. Germline V lookup: CDR1 PRHDT, CDR2 FYEKMQ (reference sequence). For the CDR3, the DNA is TGTGCCAGCAGCTTAGGCCAGAGGGCGGGGACCGGGGAGCTGTTTTTT. This codes for CASSLGQRAGTGELFF.

This clone was picked up a small number of times. This chain uses TRBV20-1 with TRBJ1-1; 8 positions agree with TRBD1. J gave up 10 bases and V 2 bases, and 0 bases lay outside the gene matches. Looked up from germline, CDR1 is DFQATT and CDR2 is SNEGSKA (reference sequence). This CDR3 is 10 amino acids long. The CDR3, as DNA: TGCAGTGCTAGACAGGGGGCAGCTTTCTTT. It specifies CSARQGAAFF.

The chain links TRBV5-1 to TRBJ2-1; D unresolved. The V gene lost 2 bases and the J gene lost 4 bases, with 13 bases spanning the gap. The CDR3 length is 15 residues. In germline, CDR1 is SGHRS, CDR2 YFSETQ. The CDR3 sequence is CASSFNPRLYNEQFF. The CDR3, as DNA: TGCGCCAGCAGCTTCAATCCGCGGTTGTACAATGAGCAGTTCTTC.

The chain carries TRBV7-8 and TRBJ2-7; D might be TRBD1 (7 bases). Germline loops: CDR1 SGHVS, CDR2 FQNEAQ. The V gene lost 6 bases and the J gene lost 4 bases, with 13 bases spanning the gap. The CDR3 contains 13 residues. The CDR3 sequence is CASRRDSSYEQYF. In DNA form, the CDR3 reads TGTGCCAGCAGGCGGGACAGTTCTTACGAGCAGTACTTC. Filled out from reference TRBV7-8 and TRBJ2-7, the complete variable domain reads GAGVSQSPRYKVAKRGQDVALRCDPISGHVSLFWYQQALGQGPEFLTYFQNEAQLDKSGLPSDRFFAERPEGSVSTLKIQRTQQEDSAVYLCASRRDSSYEQYFGPGTRLTVT.

The rearrangement links TRBV11-3 to TRBJ2-3; TRBD2 might be the D (7 bases). In germline, CDR1 is SGHNT, CDR2 YENEEA. CDR3 length equals 15 residues. The V gene lost 6 bases and the J gene lost 2 bases, with 15 bases spanning the gap. The CDR3 spells CASSHTGGHTDTQYF. In DNA, the CDR3 is TGTGCCAGCAGTCATACCGGGGGGCACACAGATACGCAGTATTTT.

The chain uses TRBV11-3 and TRBJ2-3; D gene uncertain. The germline V and J ends were trimmed by 6 bases and 2 bases, with 9 bases remaining between them. This CDR3 is built from 13 residues. Germline CDR1 SGHNT, CDR2 YENEEA. CDR3 DNA: TGTGCCAGCAGACAAAGCGTCACAGATACGCAGTATTTT. Residues: CASRQSVTDTQYF. The variable domain in full, with the rest retrieved from reference TRBV11-3 and TRBJ2-3, is EAGVVQSPRYKIIEKKQPVAFWCNPISGHNTLYWYLQNLGQGPELLIRYENEEAVDDSQLPKDRFSAERLKGVDSTLKIQPAELGDSAVYLCASRQSVTDTQYFGPGTRLTVL.

CDR3 loop: CASSEEVNEKLFF. The DNA for the CDR3 is TGCGCCAGCAGTGAGGAGGTTAATGAAAAACTGTTTTTT. The chain has TRBV10-2 and TRBJ1-4; D is unresolved. Trimming cost V 2 bases and J 4 bases, with 5 bases left between them. The length of the CDR3 is 13 residues. Germline CDR1 reads WSHSY; CDR2 reads SAAADI.

The chain recombines TRBV5-6 with TRBJ1-2; TRBD1 matches at 7 bases. The CDR3 extends over 11 amino acids. CDR1 SGHDT and CDR2 YYEEEE come from the germline V gene. Trimming cost V 3 bases and J 8 bases; bases outside gene matches: 1. CDR3 sequence (DNA): TGTGCCAGCAGCTGGGGACAGGGCTACACCTTC. Translated: CASSWGQGYTF.

The genes are TRBV7-8 and TRBJ2-7; D possibly corresponds to TRBD1 (5 bases). The CDR3 contains 14 residues. Germline lookup yields CDR1 SGHVS and CDR2 FQNEAQ. V was shortened by 1 base and J by 3 bases, with 10 bases between the two germline ends. In DNA form, the CDR3 reads TGTGCCAGCAGCTTAGACAGGAGAAACTACGAGCAGTACTTC. It encodes CASSLDRRNYEQYF. The variable domain in full, with the rest retrieved from reference TRBV7-8 and TRBJ2-7, is GAGVSQSPRYKVAKRGQDVALRCDPISGHVSLFWYQQALGQGPEFLTYFQNEAQLDKSGLPSDRFFAERPEGSVSTLKIQRTQQEDSAVYLCASSLDRRNYEQYFGPGTRLTVT.

About this clone itself: Germline and junction disagree at one end, which may indicate a read error. The chain joins TRBV6-5 to TRBJ1-1, with TRBD1 matching 9 bases. The CDR3 has 13 residues. The germline gives CDR1 MNHEY, CDR2 SVGAGI. In DNA, the CDR3 is TGTGCCAGCAGAGACAGGGGGAACGCTGAAGCTTTCTTT. It is translated as CASRDRGNAEAFF.